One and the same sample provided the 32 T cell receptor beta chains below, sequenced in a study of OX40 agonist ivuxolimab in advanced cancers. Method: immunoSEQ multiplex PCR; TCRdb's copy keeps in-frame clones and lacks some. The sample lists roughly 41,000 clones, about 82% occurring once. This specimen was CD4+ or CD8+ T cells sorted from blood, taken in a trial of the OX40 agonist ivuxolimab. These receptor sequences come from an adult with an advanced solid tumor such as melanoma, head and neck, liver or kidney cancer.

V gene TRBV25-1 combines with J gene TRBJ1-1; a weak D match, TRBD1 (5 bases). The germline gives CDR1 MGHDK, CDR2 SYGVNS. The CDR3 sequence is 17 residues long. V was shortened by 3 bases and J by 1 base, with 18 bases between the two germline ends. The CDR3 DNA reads TGTGCCAGCAGTGATCCCAGAATGGGGACGGGGAACACTGAAGCTTTCTTT. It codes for CASSDPRMGTGNTEAFF.

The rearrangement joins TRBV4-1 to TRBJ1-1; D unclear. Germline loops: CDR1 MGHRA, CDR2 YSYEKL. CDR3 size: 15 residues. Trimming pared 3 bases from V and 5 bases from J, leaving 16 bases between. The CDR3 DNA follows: TGCGCCAGCAGCCAGGCTAGGAACGGTCAGACTGAAGCTTTCTTT. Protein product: CASSQARNGQTEAFF.

The CDR3 sequence: CAISESIGRGGSYEQYF. The CDR3 DNA reads as TGTGCCATCAGTGAGTCGATTGGCCGGGGGGGCTCCTACGAGCAGTACTTC. The gene calls are TRBV10-3 and TRBJ2-7; 8 bases match TRBD2. Looked up from germline, CDR1 is ENHRY and CDR2 is SYGVKD. V gave up 0 bases and J gave up 0 bases; unmatched junction bases: 7. CDR3 length equals 17 residues.

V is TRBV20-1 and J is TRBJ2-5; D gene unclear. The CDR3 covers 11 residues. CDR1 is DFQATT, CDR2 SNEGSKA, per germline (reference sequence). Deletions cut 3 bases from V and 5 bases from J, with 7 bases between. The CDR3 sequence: CSASYRETQYF. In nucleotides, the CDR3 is TGCAGTGCTAGTTATAGGGAGACCCAGTACTTC.

The DNA for the CDR3 is TGTGCCAGCAGTGAGATCGGGGAACCAGCGGGGGGGAGGTACAATGAGCAGTTCTTC. It yields the protein CASSEIGEPAGGRYNEQFF. The V and J genes are TRBV6-1 and TRBJ2-1, with 10 nucleotides matching TRBD2. V shed 3 bases, J shed 4 bases, and the junction held 15 bases outside the gene matches. CDR1 and CDR2 from the germline V gene are MNHNS and SASEGT. This CDR3 comprises 19 residues.

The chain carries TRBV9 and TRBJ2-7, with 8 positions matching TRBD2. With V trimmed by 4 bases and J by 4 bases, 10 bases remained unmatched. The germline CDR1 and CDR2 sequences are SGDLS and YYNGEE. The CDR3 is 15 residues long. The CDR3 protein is CASSPDAGGWYEQYF. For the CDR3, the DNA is TGTGCCAGCAGCCCCGACGCGGGGGGCTGGTACGAGCAGTACTTC.

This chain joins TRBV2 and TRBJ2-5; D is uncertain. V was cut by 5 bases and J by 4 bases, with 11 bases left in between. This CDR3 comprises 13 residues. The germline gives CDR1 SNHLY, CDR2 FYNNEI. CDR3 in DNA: TGTGCCAGCAGTCAAACAAGAGCAGAGACCCAGTACTTC. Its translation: CASSQTRAETQYF. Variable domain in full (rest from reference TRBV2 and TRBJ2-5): EPEVTQTPSHQVTQMGQEVILRCVPISNHLYFYWYRQILGQKVEFLVSFYNNEISEKSEIFDDQFSVERPDGSNFTLKIRSTKLEDSAMYFCASSQTRAETQYFGPGTRLLVL.

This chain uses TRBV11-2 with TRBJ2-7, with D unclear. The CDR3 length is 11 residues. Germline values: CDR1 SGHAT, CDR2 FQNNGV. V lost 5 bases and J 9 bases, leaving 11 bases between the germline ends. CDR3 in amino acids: CASSPTEGQYF. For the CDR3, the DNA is TGTGCCAGCAGCCCAACAGAAGGGCAGTACTTC. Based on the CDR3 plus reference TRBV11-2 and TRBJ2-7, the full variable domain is EAGVAQSPRYKIIEKRQSVAFWCNPISGHATLYWYQQILGQGPKLLIQFQNNGVVDDSQLPKDRFSAERLKGVDSTLKIQPAKLEDSAVYLCASSPTEGQYFGPGTRLTVT.

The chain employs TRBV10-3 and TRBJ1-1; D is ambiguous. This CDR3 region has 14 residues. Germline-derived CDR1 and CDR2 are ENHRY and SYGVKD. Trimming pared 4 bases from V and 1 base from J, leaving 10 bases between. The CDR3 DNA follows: TGTGCCATCAGTGGAGGTCCGGGGAACACTGAAGCTTTCTTT. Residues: CAISGGPGNTEAFF.

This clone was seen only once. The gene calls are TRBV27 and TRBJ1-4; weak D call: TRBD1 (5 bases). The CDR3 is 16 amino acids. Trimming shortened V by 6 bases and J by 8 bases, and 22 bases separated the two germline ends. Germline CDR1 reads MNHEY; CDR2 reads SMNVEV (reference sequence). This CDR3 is CASRAGVGPRPEKLFF. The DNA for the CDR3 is TGTGCCAGCAGAGCGGGCGTGGGGCCCAGACCAGAAAAACTGTTTTTT.

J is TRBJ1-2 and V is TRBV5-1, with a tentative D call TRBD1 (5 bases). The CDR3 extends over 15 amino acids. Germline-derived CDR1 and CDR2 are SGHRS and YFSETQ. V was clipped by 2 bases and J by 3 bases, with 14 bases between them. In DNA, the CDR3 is TGCGCCAGCAGCTTACTAGTGCTGGGGGACTATGGCTACACCTTC. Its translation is CASSLLVLGDYGYTF.

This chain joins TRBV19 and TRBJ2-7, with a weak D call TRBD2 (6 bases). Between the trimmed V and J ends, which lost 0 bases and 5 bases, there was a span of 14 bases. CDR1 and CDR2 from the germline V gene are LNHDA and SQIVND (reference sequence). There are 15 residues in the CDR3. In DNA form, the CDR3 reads TGTGCCAGTAGTATAGAACCCCCGGGGAGGAACGAGCAGTACTTC. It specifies CASSIEPPGRNEQYF.

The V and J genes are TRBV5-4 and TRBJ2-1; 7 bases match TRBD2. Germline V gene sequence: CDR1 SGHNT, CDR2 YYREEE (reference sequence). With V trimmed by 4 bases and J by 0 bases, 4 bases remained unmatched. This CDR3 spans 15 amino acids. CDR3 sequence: CASSEGGSSYNEQFF. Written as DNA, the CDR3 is TGTGCCAGCAGCGAGGGAGGGAGCTCCTACAATGAGCAGTTCTTC. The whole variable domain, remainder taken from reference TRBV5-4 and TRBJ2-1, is ETGVTQSPTHLIKTRGQQVTLRCSSQSGHNTVSWYQQALGQGPQFIFQYYREEENGRGNFPPRFSGLQFPNYSSELNVNALELDDSALYLCASSEGGSSYNEQFFGPGTRLTVL.

This chain's CDR3 is CASSLGTAGSEKLFF. The CDR3 DNA reads TGTGCCAGCAGCTTAGGGACAGCCGGAAGTGAAAAACTGTTTTTT. V and J are TRBV7-9 and TRBJ1-4; a weak D match, TRBD1 (6 bases). Trimming stripped 1 base from V and 7 bases from J, with 13 bases between. Germline CDR1 is SEHNR and CDR2 is FQNEAQ (reference sequence). The CDR3 loop spans 15 amino acids. The full variable domain, its missing parts supplied by reference TRBV7-9 and TRBJ1-4, is DTGVSQNPRHKITKRGQNVTFRCDPISEHNRLYWYRQTLGQGPEFLTYFQNEAQLEKSRLLSDRFSAERPKGSFSTLEIQRTEQGDSAMYLCASSLGTAGSEKLFFGSGTQLSVL.

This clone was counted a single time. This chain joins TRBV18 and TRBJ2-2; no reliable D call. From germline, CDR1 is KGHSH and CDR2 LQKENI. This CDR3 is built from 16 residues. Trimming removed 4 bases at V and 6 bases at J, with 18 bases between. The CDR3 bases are TGTGCCAGCTCACTGGCGTGGAAGGGTGTCGCCGGGGAGCTGTTTTTT. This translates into CASSLAWKGVAGELFF.

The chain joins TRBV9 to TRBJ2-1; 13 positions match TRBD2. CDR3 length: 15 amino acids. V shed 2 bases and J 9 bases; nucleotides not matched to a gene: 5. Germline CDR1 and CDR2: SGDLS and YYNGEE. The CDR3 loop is CASSVGTSGMVEQFF. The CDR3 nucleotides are TGTGCCAGCAGCGTCGGGACTAGCGGGATGGTTGAGCAGTTCTTC. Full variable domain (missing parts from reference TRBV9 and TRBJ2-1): DSGVTQTPKHLITATGQRVTLRCSPRSGDLSVYWYQQSLDQGLQFLIQYYNGEERAKGNILERFSAQQFPDLHSELNLSSLELGDSALYFCASSVGTSGMVEQFFGPGTRLTVL.

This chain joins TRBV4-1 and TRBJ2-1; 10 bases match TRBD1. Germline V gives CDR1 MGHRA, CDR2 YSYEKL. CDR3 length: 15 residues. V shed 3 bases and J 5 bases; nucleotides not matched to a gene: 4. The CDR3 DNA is TGCGCCAGCAGCCAGGGACAGGGGACAAACAATGAGCAGTTCTTC. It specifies CASSQGQGTNNEQFF.

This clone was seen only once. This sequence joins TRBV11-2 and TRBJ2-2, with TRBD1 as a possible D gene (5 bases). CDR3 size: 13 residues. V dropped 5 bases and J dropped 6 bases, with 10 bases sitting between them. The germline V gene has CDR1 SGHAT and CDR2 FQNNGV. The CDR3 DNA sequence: TGTGCCAGCAGCCTCAGGGTTGCCGGGGAGCTGTTTTTT. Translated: CASSLRVAGELFF.

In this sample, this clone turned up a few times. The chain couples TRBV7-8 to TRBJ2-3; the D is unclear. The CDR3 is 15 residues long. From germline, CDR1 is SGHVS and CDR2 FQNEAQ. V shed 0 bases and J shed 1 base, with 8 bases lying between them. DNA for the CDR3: TGTGCCAGCAGCTTAGCGCGGTCGGGCACAGATACGCAGTATTTT. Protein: CASSLARSGTDTQYF.

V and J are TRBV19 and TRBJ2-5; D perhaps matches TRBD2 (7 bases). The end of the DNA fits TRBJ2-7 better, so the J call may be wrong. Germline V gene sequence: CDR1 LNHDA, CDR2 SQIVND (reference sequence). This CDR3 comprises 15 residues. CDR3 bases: TGTGCCAGTAGTGCTGGGGGGGGCGCCTCCTACGAGCAGTACTTC. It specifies CASSAGGGASYEQYF.

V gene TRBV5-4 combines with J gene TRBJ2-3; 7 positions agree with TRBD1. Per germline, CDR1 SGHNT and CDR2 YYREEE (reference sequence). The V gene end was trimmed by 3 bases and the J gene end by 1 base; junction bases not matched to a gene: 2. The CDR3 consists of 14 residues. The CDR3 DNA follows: TGTGCCAGCAGCTATGGACAGGGCACAGATACGCAGTATTTT. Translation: CASSYGQGTDTQYF.

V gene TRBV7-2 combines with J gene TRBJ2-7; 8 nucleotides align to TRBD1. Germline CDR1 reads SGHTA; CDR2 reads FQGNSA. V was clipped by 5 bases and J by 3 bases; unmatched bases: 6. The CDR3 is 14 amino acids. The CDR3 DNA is TGTGCCAGCAGCCACCGGGACAGGAACTACGAGCAGTACTTC. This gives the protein CASSHRDRNYEQYF.

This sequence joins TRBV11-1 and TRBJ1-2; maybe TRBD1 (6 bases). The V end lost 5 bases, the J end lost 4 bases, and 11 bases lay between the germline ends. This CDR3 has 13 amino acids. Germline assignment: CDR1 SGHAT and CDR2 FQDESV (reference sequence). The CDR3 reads CASSTGQLYGYTF. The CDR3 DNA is TGTGCCAGCAGCACAGGACAGCTCTATGGCTACACCTTC.

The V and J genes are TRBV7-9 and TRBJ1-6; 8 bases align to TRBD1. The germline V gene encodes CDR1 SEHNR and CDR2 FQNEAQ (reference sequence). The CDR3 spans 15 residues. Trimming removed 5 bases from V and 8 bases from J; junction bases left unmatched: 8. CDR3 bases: TGTGCCAGCAGCGTATCCAGGGGGCGCGATTCACCCCTCCACTTT. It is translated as CASSVSRGRDSPLHF.

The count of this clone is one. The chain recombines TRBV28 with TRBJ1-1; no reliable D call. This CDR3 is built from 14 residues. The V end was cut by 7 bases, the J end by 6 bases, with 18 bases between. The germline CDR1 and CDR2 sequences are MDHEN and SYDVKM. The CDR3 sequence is CASNRKLPGSEAFF. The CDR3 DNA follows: TGTGCCAGCAACCGGAAGCTCCCCGGCTCTGAAGCTTTCTTT.

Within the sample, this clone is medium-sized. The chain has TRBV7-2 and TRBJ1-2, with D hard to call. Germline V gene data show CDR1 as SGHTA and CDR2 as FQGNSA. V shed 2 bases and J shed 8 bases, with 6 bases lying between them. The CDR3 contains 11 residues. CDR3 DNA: TGTGCCAGCAGCTTACGAGAAGGCTACACCTTC. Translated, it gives CASSLREGYTF.

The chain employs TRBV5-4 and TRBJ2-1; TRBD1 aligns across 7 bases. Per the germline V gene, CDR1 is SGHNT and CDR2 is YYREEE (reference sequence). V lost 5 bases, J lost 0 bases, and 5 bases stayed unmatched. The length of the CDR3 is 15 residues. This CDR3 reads CASRPGQVSYNEQFF. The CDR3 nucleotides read TGTGCCAGCAGACCAGGACAGGTCTCCTACAATGAGCAGTTCTTC. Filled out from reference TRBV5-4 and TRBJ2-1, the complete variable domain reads ETGVTQSPTHLIKTRGQQVTLRCSSQSGHNTVSWYQQALGQGPQFIFQYYREEENGRGNFPPRFSGLQFPNYSSELNVNALELDDSALYLCASRPGQVSYNEQFFGPGTRLTVL.

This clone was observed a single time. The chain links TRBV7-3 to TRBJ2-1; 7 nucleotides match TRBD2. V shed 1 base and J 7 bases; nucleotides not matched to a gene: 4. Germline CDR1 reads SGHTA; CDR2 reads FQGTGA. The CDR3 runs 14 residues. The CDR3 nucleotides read TGTGCCAGCAGCTTAAATACGGGGGGTAATGAGCAGTTCTTC. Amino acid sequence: CASSLNTGGNEQFF.

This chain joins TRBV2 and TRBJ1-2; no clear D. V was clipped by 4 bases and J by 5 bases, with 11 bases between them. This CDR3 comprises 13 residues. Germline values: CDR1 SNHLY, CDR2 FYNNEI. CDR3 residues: CASSAGNLYGYTF. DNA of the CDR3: TGTGCCAGCAGTGCTGGCAACCTGTATGGCTACACCTTC.

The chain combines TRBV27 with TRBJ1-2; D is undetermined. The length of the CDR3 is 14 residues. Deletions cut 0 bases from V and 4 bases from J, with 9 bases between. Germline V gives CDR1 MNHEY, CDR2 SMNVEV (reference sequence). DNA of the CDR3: TGTGCCAGCAGTTTATCACGCGGCGTCTATGGCTACACCTTC. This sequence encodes CASSLSRGVYGYTF.

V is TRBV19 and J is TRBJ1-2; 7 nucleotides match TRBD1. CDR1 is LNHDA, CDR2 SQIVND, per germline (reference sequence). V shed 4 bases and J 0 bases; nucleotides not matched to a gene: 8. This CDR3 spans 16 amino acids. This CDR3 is CASSNPYRGPNYGYTF. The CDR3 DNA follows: TGTGCCAGTAGTAACCCTTACAGGGGCCCTAACTATGGCTACACCTTC.

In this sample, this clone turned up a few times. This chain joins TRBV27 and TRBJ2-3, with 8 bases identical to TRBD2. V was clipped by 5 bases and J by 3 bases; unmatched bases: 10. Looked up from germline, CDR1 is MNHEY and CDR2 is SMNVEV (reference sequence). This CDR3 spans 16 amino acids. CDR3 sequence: CASSPGWGTRTDTQYF. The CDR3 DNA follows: TGTGCCAGCAGTCCAGGGTGGGGGACTAGGACAGATACGCAGTATTTT.